Described below is a single TCR beta chain sequence and its context. Its specificity is unknown. Every isolated RNA sample was fully reverse transcribed, so sequencing captured expressed TCRB transcripts. Here immunoSEQ multiplex PCR was the method, and the copy in TCRdb shows in-frame clones only, minus some. The table records roughly 700,000 clones, 13% of them present only once. Purities in excess of 95% were seen in all sorted populations. This specimen belongs to a study of beta chain features in type 1 diabetes. The wider study: Examination covered around 110 million sorted cells spanning all samples. Findings and caveats of the study: Patients with Type 1 diabetes showed moderately but significantly shorter TCRB CDR3s in all four CD4+ subsets. A possible short-template PCR bias applies equally to patients and controls. Naive, central memory and regulatory TCRB repertoires appeared more similar among patients than healthy donors.

Germline values: CDR1 MNHEY, CDR2 SMNVEV (reference sequence). CDR3 length equals 17 residues. V shed 2 bases and J 6 bases; nucleotides not matched to a gene: 9. The clonotype was recovered from a man aged 18 to 29 with type 1 diabetes. The sequencing sample was made of naive CD4+ T cells from blood. This chain links TRBV27 with TRBJ1-6; TRBD1 agrees at 8 bases. CDR3 amino acids: CASSLTGAGGSNSPLHF. CDR3 DNA sequence: TGTGCCAGCAGTTTAACGGGTGCAGGGGGCTCTAATTCACCCCTCCACTTT.